These T cell receptor beta chains were read from a single sample in a study of blood T cell repertoires in COVID-19. Produced via immunoSEQ multiplex PCR; TCRdb's table is partial and in-frame only. The data show a few hundred thousand clones, with roughly 88% seen just once and under 2.5% held by the top ten. The sample was PBMCs or T cells enriched from blood (not recorded which). The receptors were sampled from a man younger than 45 who had recovered from COVID-19. CDR3s include the opening cysteine and the closing phenylalanine or tryptophan. A D gene is named only where the DNA matches it firmly. The size entry is marked missing in some rows and otherwise reads once, few, many or a size class.

once | . | TRBJ2-2 | TRBV11-2 | CASSLGQASDTGELFF | TGTGCCAGCAGCTTAGGTCAAGCGTCAGACACCGGGGAGCTGTTTTTT
. | . | TRBJ1-1 | TRBV3-1/TRBV3-2 | CASSPTLEGAEAFF | TGTGCCAGCAGCCCTACCTTGGAGGGAGCTGAAGCTTTCTTT
. | TRBD1 | TRBJ2-7 | TRBV27 | CASSLSESGTGVYEQYF | TGTGCCAGCAGTTTATCAGAGTCTGGGACAGGGGTCTACGAGCAGTACTTC
. | TRBD1 | TRBJ1-2 | TRBV7-3 | CASSLGQGNYGYTF | TGTGCCAGCAGCTTAGGACAGGGCAACTATGGCTACACCTTC
once | TRBD1 | TRBJ1-2 | TRBV5-5 | CASSAAGGAYGYTF | TGTGCCAGCAGCGCTGCAGGGGGCGCCTATGGCTACACCTTC
. | TRBD1 | TRBJ1-2 | TRBV5-6 | CASSLGGQGAYGYTF | TGTGCCAGCAGCTTGGGAGGGCAGGGGGCTTATGGCTACACCTTC
. | TRBD2 | TRBJ2-1 | TRBV5-1 | CASSVPLTSPDEQFF | TGCGCCAGCAGCGTGCCCCTGACTAGCCCCGATGAGCAGTTCTTC
. | . | TRBJ2-2 | TRBV4-1 | CASSQSYAKRTGELFF | TGCGCCAGCAGCCAATCTTACGCGAAACGCACCGGGGAGCTGTTTTTT
. | TRBD1 | TRBJ1-5 | TRBV5-1 | CASSLGDSVNQPQHF | TGCGCCAGCAGCTTGGGGGACAGCGTAAATCAGCCCCAGCATTTT
once | . | TRBJ2-5 | TRBV2 | CASSDMGGAETQYF | TGTGCCAGCAGCGATATGGGGGGGGCAGAGACCCAGTACTTC
. | . | TRBJ2-7 | TRBV3-1/TRBV3-2 | CASSQEYREYEQYF | TGTGCCAGCAGCCAAGAATATCGGGAGTACGAGCAGTACTTC
. | TRBD1 | TRBJ1-2 | TRBV11-2 | CASGRRTGSLLGGYTF | TGTGCCAGCGGAAGAAGGACAGGGTCTCTCCTTGGTGGCTACACCTTC
. | . | TRBJ1-1 | TRBV18 | CAAQGQGNTEAFF | TGTGCAGCCCAAGGGCAGGGGAACACTGAAGCTTTCTTT
few | . | TRBJ1-1 | TRBV7-9 | CASSLDEGSNTEAFF | TGTGCCAGCAGCCTGGATGAGGGCTCGAACACTGAAGCTTTCTTT
. | TRBD1 | TRBJ1-4 | TRBV19 | CASGPGQGAPGANEKLFF | TGTGCCAGTGGGCCGGGACAGGGGGCGCCAGGGGCTAATGAAAAACTGTTTTTT
few | . | TRBJ1-5 | TRBV5-1 | CASSLVPGVGNQPQHF | TGCGCCAGCAGCTTGGTTCCCGGGGTGGGCAATCAGCCCCAGCATTTT
. | TRBD1 | TRBJ1-4 | TRBV6-5 | CASSSRGQGVEKLFF | TGTGCCAGCAGTTCAAGGGGACAGGGTGTGGAAAAACTGTTTTTT
. | TRBD2 | TRBJ2-2 | TRBV5-1 | CASSLGTSGAISTGELFF | TGCGCCAGCAGCTTGGGGACTAGCGGGGCCATAAGCACCGGGGAGCTGTTTTTT
. | TRBD1 | TRBJ1-6 | TRBV2 | CASSTRQGYNSPLHF | TGTGCCAGCAGCACAAGACAGGGGTATAATTCACCCCTCCACTTT
. | TRBD2 | TRBJ2-5 | TRBV9 | CASSDLYERGVQETQYF | TGTGCCAGCAGCGATCTTTATGAGCGGGGGGTCCAAGAGACCCAGTACTTC
few | . | TRBJ2-1 | TRBV6-4 | CASTKDGGDNEQFF | TGTGCCAGCACCAAGGACGGGGGAGACAATGAGCAGTTCTTC
. | . | TRBJ1-3 | TRBV6-6 | CASSYGQYSGNTIYF | TGTGCCAGCAGTTACGGACAGTACTCTGGAAACACCATATATTTT
. | . | TRBJ2-7 | TRBV12-1 | CASSLGPGGGAYEQYF | TGTGCCAGCAGCCTCGGCCCGGGAGGGGGGGCCTACGAGCAGTACTTC
. | TRBD1 | TRBJ1-2 | TRBV27 | CASRPTGGQGYTF | TGTGCCAGCAGGCCGACAGGGGGGCAGGGCTACACCTTC
. | . | TRBJ1-2 | TRBV9 | CASSWPPPLYGYTF | TGTGCCAGCTCCTGGCCGCCCCCCCTCTATGGCTACACCTTC
. | . | TRBJ2-5 | TRBV13 | CASSLGRRAETQYF | TGTGCCAGCAGCTTAGGGCGCAGGGCGGAGACCCAGTACTTC
. | . | TRBJ2-1 | TRBV6-2/TRBV6-3 | CASSSRLPEQFF | TGTGCCAGCAGTTCGAGACTACCTGAGCAGTTCTTC
. | . | TRBJ1-1 | TRBV11-3 | CASSLGGTANTEAFF | TGTGCCAGCAGCTTAGGAGGGACTGCGAACACTGAAGCTTTCTTT
. | . | TRBJ2-1 | TRBV2 | CASTQGTYNEQFF | TGTGCCAGCACGCAGGGTACCTACAATGAGCAGTTCTTC
once | . | TRBJ2-2 | TRBV24-1 | CATSDSQGIGELFF | TGTGCCACCAGTGATTCCCAGGGGATCGGGGAGCTGTTTTTT
. | . | TRBJ1-5 | TRBV3-1/TRBV3-2 | CASSFGPGMNQPQHF | TGTGCCAGCAGCTTTGGACCGGGGATGAATCAGCCCCAGCATTTT
. | . | TRBJ1-6 | TRBV7-9 | CASSPTETNSPLHF | TGTGCCAGCAGCCCGACAGAAACAAATTCACCCCTCCACTTT
. | TRBD1 | TRBJ1-2 | TRBV10-2 | CASTRQGDYGYTF | TGCGCCAGCACCAGACAGGGAGACTATGGCTACACCTTC
. | TRBD2 | TRBJ2-1 | TRBV6-5 | CASTTSGGAGNEQFF | TGTGCCAGCACCACTAGCGGGGGGGCCGGGAATGAGCAGTTCTTC
. | . | TRBJ2-6 | TRBV19 | CASGNRAGAYLLAGANVLTF | TGTGCCAGTGGGAATCGGGCAGGGGCCTACCTCTTGGCTGGGGCCAACGTCCTGACTTTC
. | TRBD1 | TRBJ2-5 | TRBV7-2 | CASRPGTVSETQYF | TGTGCCAGCAGGCCCGGGACAGTCAGTGAGACCCAGTACTTC
. | . | TRBJ1-5 | TRBV7-2 | CASSRMPGNQPQHF | TGTGCCAGCAGCAGAATGCCAGGAAATCAGCCCCAGCATTTT
once | TRBD1 | TRBJ1-2 | TRBV5-1 | CASSPPRGMGGYTF | TGCGCCAGCAGCCCACCCAGGGGGATGGGAGGCTACACCTTC
few | . | TRBJ1-1 | TRBV12-3/TRBV12-4 | CASSRNLMEAFF | TGTGCCAGCAGCCGAAACCTAATGGAGGCTTTCTTT